The 30 T cell receptor beta chains below come from one sample, sequenced in a study of T cells in Graves' hyperthyroidism and ophthalmopathy (dated by TCRdb to 2018 to 2020). The library came from multiplex PCR. Sequenced using an Illumina HiSeq 2000. Amplification of TCR beta CDR3 regions was carried out from RNA transcripts. For the first round of RT-PCR on the TCR CDR3, the HTBI primer set was used together with the Qiagen OneStep RT-PCR kit. TCRdb applied fastp at Q25 and MiXCR to the public reads, then kept only in-frame beta chains. Each record represents a unique CDR3 protein, reported with the most common genes and DNA among its rows. Within this sample are roughly 160,000 distinct CDR3 sequences, with approximately 9% of them counted one time only. The top ten constitute about 20% of the sample. The specimen sequenced was blood. All receptors derive from a young woman with Graves' hyperthyroidism that later progressed to Graves' ophthalmopathy.

This clonotype was detected many times. The chain uses TRBV6-1 and TRBJ1-2; D gene unclear. Looked up from germline, CDR1 is MNHNS and CDR2 is SASEGT. The V and J ends lost 2 bases and 6 bases respectively, with 13 bases between them. The CDR3 runs 14 residues. Here the CDR3 reads CASSELGRVDGYTF. The CDR3 DNA follows: TGTGCCAGCAGTGAATTGGGAAGGGTAGATGGCTACACCTTC.

There are many counts of this clonotype. The chain carries TRBV6-1 and TRBJ2-7; D not resolved. The CDR3 consists of 13 residues. Trimming cost V 4 bases and J 3 bases, with 10 bases left between them. Germline CDR1 is MNHNS and CDR2 is SASEGT. CDR3 loop: CASSGRRNYEQYF. The DNA of the CDR3 is TGTGCCAGCAGTGGCAGACGGAACTACGAGCAGTACTTC.

In its sample, this clonotype was seen a few times. The chain employs TRBV11-2 and TRBJ1-5; D is ambiguous. The V and J ends lost 1 base and 5 bases respectively, with 12 bases between them. CDR3 size: 15 residues. Germline V lookup: CDR1 SGHAT, CDR2 FQNNGV. The CDR3 DNA is TGTGCCAGCAGCTTAGGGGCCACGCTCGATCAGCCCCAGCATTTT. This encodes CASSLGATLDQPQHF.

This clonotype was seen only a few times. V is TRBV20-1 and J is TRBJ1-2, with 7 bases lining up with TRBD1. The junction had 4 bases not matched to a gene; V was cut back by 2 bases and J by 4 bases. CDR3 length: 13 amino acids. The germline V gene encodes CDR1 DFQATT and CDR2 SNEGSKA (reference sequence). The CDR3 coding sequence is TGCAGTGCTAGAACACAGGGGATCTATGGCTACACCTTC. Protein sequence: CSARTQGIYGYTF.

This clonotype has ten or more counts. V and J are TRBV20-1 and TRBJ1-2; a possible D gene is TRBD1 (5 bases). Germline V gives CDR1 DFQATT, CDR2 SNEGSKA (reference sequence). The length of the CDR3 is 14 residues. The V end was cut by 2 bases, the J end by 1 base, with 11 bases between. The chain's CDR3 is CSARPEGRNYGYTF. In nucleotides, the CDR3 is TGCAGTGCTAGACCAGAGGGGCGTAACTATGGCTACACCTTC.

This clonotype came up many times. This rearrangement joins TRBV9 to TRBJ2-2; 9 bases align to TRBD2. The CDR3 covers 16 residues. CDR1 is SGDLS and CDR2 is YYNGEE in the germline V gene. J gave up 4 bases and V 2 bases, and 6 bases lay outside the gene matches. In DNA form, the CDR3 reads TGTGCCAGCAGCGTGGCCGGGACTAGCAGCACCGGGGAGCTGTTTTTT. This encodes CASSVAGTSSTGELFF.

This clonotype was detected ten times or more. The chain carries TRBV12-3 or TRBV12-4 and TRBJ2-7, with TRBD2 identical over 7 bases. This CDR3 is built from 15 residues. J was trimmed by 5 bases and V by 3 bases; bases with no gene match: 10. The CDR3 reads CASSFSAGVYDEQYF. For the CDR3, the DNA is TGTGCCAGCAGTTTCTCTGCGGGGGTATACGACGAGCAGTACTTC.

This clonotype occurred many times. The chain uses TRBV10-3 and TRBJ1-1; a weak D match, TRBD1 (6 bases). CDR1 ENHRY and CDR2 SYGVKD come from the germline V gene. The V and J ends lost 7 bases and 11 bases respectively, with 20 bases between them. CDR3 size: 13 residues. The DNA for the CDR3 is TGTGCCATCAAGGCGAGGGGGAATGCGTCGGCTTTCTTT. As protein: CAIKARGNASAFF.

This clonotype appeared many times. The rearrangement links TRBV10-3 to TRBJ2-1, with TRBD2 identical over 9 bases. Trimming removed 2 bases from V and 7 bases from J; junction bases left unmatched: 9. Germline CDR1 ENHRY, CDR2 SYGVKD. This CDR3 contains 16 residues. The CDR3 nucleotides are TGTGCCATCAGTGAGGGGGCTAGCGGGACACGGAATGAGCAGTTCTTC. Its protein is CAISEGASGTRNEQFF.

This clonotype was counted at least ten times. The V and J genes are TRBV12-3 or TRBV12-4 and TRBJ2-3; D is perhaps TRBD1 (6 bases). This CDR3 spans 15 amino acids. Deletions cut 5 bases from V and 3 bases from J, with 15 bases between. DNA of the CDR3: TGTGCCAGCAGTCAATACAGGGCCGGGACAGATACGCAGTATTTT. Its translation: CASSQYRAGTDTQYF.

This clonotype was found many times. The chain has TRBV20-1 and TRBJ2-1; the match to TRBD2 covers 8 bases. The CDR3 extends over 13 amino acids. J gave up 5 bases and V 5 bases, and 5 bases lay outside the gene matches. Germline-derived CDR1 and CDR2 are DFQATT and SNEGSKA (reference sequence). This chain's CDR3 is CSAPAGEHNEQFF. CDR3 coding DNA: TGCAGTGCTCCAGCGGGAGAACACAATGAGCAGTTCTTC.

This clonotype was counted at least ten times. The chain links TRBV2 to TRBJ1-2; possible D gene TRBD1, 5 bases. The CDR3 runs to 15 residues. Trimming removed 8 bases at V and 5 bases at J, with 21 bases between. Per the germline V gene, CDR1 is SNHLY and CDR2 is FYNNEI. The CDR3 sequence: CASSGQGRLRYGYTF. DNA for the CDR3: TGTGCCAGCTCAGGCCAGGGCCGTCTACGGTATGGCTACACCTTC.

At least ten counts were recorded for this clonotype. The chain links TRBV5-6 to TRBJ2-3; D is perhaps TRBD1 (5 bases). CDR1 SGHDT and CDR2 YYEEEE come from the germline V gene. The CDR3 has 14 amino acids. The V and J ends lost 4 bases and 7 bases respectively, with 16 bases between them. The CDR3 sequence is CASSQEFRTNTQYF. The CDR3 nucleotides are TGTGCCAGCAGCCAAGAATTCCGGACAAATACGCAGTATTTT.

This clonotype came up many times. The CDR3 DNA reads as TGTGCCAGCAGTCTACGGACTAGCAGGAGTACGGGGGGTGAGCAGTTCTTC. Amino acid sequence: CASSLRTSRSTGGEQFF. The V and J genes are TRBV27 and TRBJ2-1; 8 nucleotides align to TRBD2. J was trimmed by 9 bases and V by 5 bases; bases with no gene match: 18. The length of the CDR3 is 17 residues. In germline, CDR1 is MNHEY, CDR2 SMNVEV (reference sequence).

Notes on this clonotype: This may come from a read error, since a much larger clone is one base off. The chain uses TRBV2 and TRBJ1-3; no firm D call. Germline CDR1 SNHLY, CDR2 FYNNEI. There are 15 residues in the CDR3. The CDR3 is CASSEGTGSGNAIYF. The CDR3 DNA is TGTGCCAGCAGTGAAGGGACGGGCTCTGGAAACGCCATATATTTT.

This clonotype occurred many times. The rearrangement links TRBV29-1 to TRBJ1-4, with no clear D. CDR1 is SQVTM and CDR2 is ANQGSEA in the germline V gene. This CDR3 region has 11 residues. The V end lost 7 bases, the J end lost 6 bases, and 9 bases lay between the germline ends. The CDR3 here is CSGREDEKLFF. DNA of the CDR3: TGCAGCGGCCGGGAGGATGAAAAACTGTTTTTT.

This clonotype showed up just a few times. The genes are TRBV2 and TRBJ2-7; possible D gene TRBD2, 6 bases. Germline V gives CDR1 SNHLY, CDR2 FYNNEI. The CDR3 loop spans 13 amino acids. V was clipped by 6 bases and J by 3 bases, with 12 bases between them. The CDR3 here is CASRGRDRYEQYF. Written as DNA, the CDR3 is TGTGCCAGCAGGGGGCGGGACCGCTACGAGCAGTACTTC.

This clonotype was counted many times. The gene calls are TRBV20-1 and TRBJ2-5, with D perhaps TRBD1 or TRBD2 (5 bases each). Germline CDR1 is DFQATT and CDR2 is SNEGSKA (reference sequence). The CDR3 covers 14 residues. Trimming pared 0 bases from V and 3 bases from J, leaving 11 bases between. CDR3 nucleotide sequence: TGCAGTGCTAGAGATGCAGGGAGCGAAGAGACCCAGTACTTC. It yields the protein CSARDAGSEETQYF.

This clonotype was detected many times. V and J are TRBV20-1 and TRBJ2-1, with D unresolved. The germline V gene has CDR1 DFQATT and CDR2 SNEGSKA (reference sequence). V was pared by 0 bases and J by 4 bases, with 13 bases between. The CDR3 totals 15 residues. CDR3 sequence: CSARDFRITYNEQFF. The CDR3, as DNA: TGCAGTGCTAGAGATTTTCGGATAACTTACAATGAGCAGTTCTTC.

This clonotype was detected a few times. The chain joins TRBV6-1 to TRBJ2-6; D could derive from TRBD1 or TRBD2 (5 bases each). The CDR3 is 15 residues long. CDR1 is MNHNS and CDR2 is SASEGT in the germline V gene. Trimming pared 11 bases from V and 2 bases from J, leaving 16 bases between. The CDR3: CALERGETGANVLTF. The CDR3 coding sequence is TGTGCCCTGGAGCGAGGGGAAACTGGGGCCAACGTCCTGACTTTC.

There are many counts of this clonotype. V and J are TRBV2 and TRBJ2-2; D may match TRBD1 or TRBD2 (5 bases each). Germline lookup yields CDR1 SNHLY and CDR2 FYNNEI. Trimming took off 10 bases at V and 2 bases at J, with 11 bases between the two ends. This CDR3 is 13 amino acids long. The CDR3 nucleotides are TGTGCCATCCGGGACGGTAACACCGGGGAGCTGTTTTTT. Protein sequence: CAIRDGNTGELFF.

The genes are TRBV6-1 and TRBJ2-7; 10 nucleotides match TRBD1. The trim removed 1 base at V and 0 bases at J, leaving 0 bases unmatched. In germline, CDR1 is MNHNS, CDR2 SASEGT. The length of the CDR3 is 15 residues. For the CDR3, the DNA is TGTGCCAGCAGTGAAGGGACAGGGGGCTCCTACGAGCAGTACGTC. Translating gives CASSEGTGGSYEQYV.

This clonotype was counted only a few times. This may come from a read error, since a much larger clone is one base off. V is TRBV3-1 and J is TRBJ1-1; D not resolved. Trimming took off 1 base at V and 4 bases at J, with 10 bases between the two ends. Germline lookup yields CDR1 LGHDT and CDR2 YNNKEL (reference sequence). This CDR3 contains 14 residues. In DNA, the CDR3 is TGTGCCAGCAGCCAAGTTCCGGAGGTCACTGAAGCTTTCTTT. Translation: CASSQVPEVTEAFF.

CDR3 DNA: TGTGCCAGCTCACCATTAGGGACAGGGTACCATGGCTACACCTTC. Translating gives CASSPLGTGYHGYTF. V usage is TRBV18 and J usage is TRBJ1-2; 9 nucleotides agree with TRBD1. Germline loops: CDR1 KGHSH, CDR2 LQKENI. This CDR3 comprises 15 residues. With V trimmed by 2 bases and J by 6 bases, 7 bases remained unmatched.

Many counts were recorded for this clonotype. This sequence joins TRBV12-3 or TRBV12-4 and TRBJ2-1; 9 bases map to TRBD1. V lost 2 bases, J lost 9 bases, and 11 bases stayed unmatched. The CDR3 sequence is 16 residues long. In nucleotides, the CDR3 is TGTGCCAGCAGTTTACAAGGGACAGGGTTTGAATCTGAGCAGTTCTTC. Protein sequence: CASSLQGTGFESEQFF.

At least ten counts were recorded for this clonotype. The chain combines TRBV28 with TRBJ1-4; 8 bases are shared with TRBD1. The CDR3 extends over 16 amino acids. CDR1 and CDR2 (germline): MDHEN, SYDVKM. The trim removed 6 bases at V and 7 bases at J, leaving 13 bases unmatched. The CDR3 loop reads CASRGGRGLESEKLFF. The DNA for the CDR3 is TGTGCCAGCAGGGGGGGCAGGGGGCTGGAGAGTGAAAAACTGTTTTTT.

This clonotype was detected many times. The J gene is TRBJ2-3, the V gene TRBV29-1, with 13 nucleotides matching TRBD2. Looked up from germline, CDR1 is SQVTM and CDR2 is ANQGSEA. The trim removed 6 bases at V and 0 bases at J, leaving 3 bases unmatched. The CDR3 extends over 15 amino acids. The CDR3 sequence: CSVGTSGTSTDTQYF. The CDR3, as DNA: TGCAGCGTGGGGACTAGCGGGACTAGCACAGATACGCAGTATTTT.

This clonotype was picked up one time. The chain recombines TRBV7-2 with TRBJ2-3; possible D gene TRBD2, 7 bases. Looked up from germline, CDR1 is SGHTA and CDR2 is FQGNSA. CDR3 length equals 16 residues. Trimming took off 2 bases at V and 4 bases at J, with 16 bases between the two ends. The CDR3 protein is CASSLFLGGGPDTQYF. The CDR3 coding sequence is TGTGCCAGCAGCTTATTCTTGGGGGGGGGCCCAGATACGCAGTATTTT.

This clonotype was seen at least ten times. This chain connects TRBV11-3 to TRBJ2-1, with D perhaps TRBD2 (6 bases). There are 16 residues in the CDR3. Trimming took off 3 bases at V and 4 bases at J, with 16 bases between the two ends. The V gene's germline CDR1 is SGHNT and CDR2 YENEEA. The CDR3 DNA reads TGTGCCAGCAGCTTGACCGGGACTCCTTCTTACAATGAGCAGTTCTTC. This sequence encodes CASSLTGTPSYNEQFF. Full variable domain (missing parts from reference TRBV11-3 and TRBJ2-1): EAGVVQSPRYKIIEKKQPVAFWCNPISGHNTLYWYLQNLGQGPELLIRYENEEAVDDSQLPKDRFSAERLKGVDSTLKIQPAELGDSAVYLCASSLTGTPSYNEQFFGPGTRLTVL.

At least ten counts were recorded for this clonotype. For the CDR3, the DNA is TGTGCCAGCAGCCAAGTAATTCCAGGGGGAGGCGGGGAGCTGTTTTTT. Its protein is CASSQVIPGGGGELFF. The chain has TRBV3-1 and TRBJ2-2; TRBD1 is a possible D gene (7 bases). Germline V gene lookup returns CDR1 LGHDT and CDR2 YNNKEL (reference sequence). CDR3 length equals 16 residues. The V end lost 1 base, the J end lost 7 bases, and 16 bases lay between the germline ends.